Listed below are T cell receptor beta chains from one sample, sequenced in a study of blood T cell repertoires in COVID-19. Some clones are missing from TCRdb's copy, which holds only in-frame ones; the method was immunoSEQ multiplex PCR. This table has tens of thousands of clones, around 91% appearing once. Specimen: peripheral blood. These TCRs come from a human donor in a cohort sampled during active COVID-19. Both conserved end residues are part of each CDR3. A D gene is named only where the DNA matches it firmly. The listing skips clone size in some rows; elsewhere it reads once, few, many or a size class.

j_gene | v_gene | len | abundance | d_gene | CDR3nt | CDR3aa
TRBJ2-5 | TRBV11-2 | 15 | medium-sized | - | TGTGCCAGCAGCTTGTTTACAGCGGACCAAGAGACCCAGTACTTC | CASSLFTADQETQYF
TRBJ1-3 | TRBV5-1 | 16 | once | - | TGCGCCAGCAGCTTGGGGCAGGGCTACTCTGGAAACACCATATATTTT | CASSLGQGYSGNTIYF
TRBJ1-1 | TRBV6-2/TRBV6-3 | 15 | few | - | TGTGCCAGCAGTTACCGAACAGGGTCAAACACTGAAGCTTTCTTT | CASSYRTGSNTEAFF
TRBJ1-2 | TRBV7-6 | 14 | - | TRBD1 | TGTGCCAGCAGCCCGGGACAGGGTAACTATGGCTACACCTTC | CASSPGQGNYGYTF
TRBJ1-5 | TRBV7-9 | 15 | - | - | TGTGCCAGCAGCCTGGGAGGGCAGGGTGAATCGCCCCAGCATTTT | CASSLGGQGESPQHF
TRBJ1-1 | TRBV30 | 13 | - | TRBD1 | TGTGCCTGGAGCCTTACAGGGGACACTGAAGCTTTCTTT | CAWSLTGDTEAFF
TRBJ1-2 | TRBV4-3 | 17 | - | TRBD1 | TGCGCCAGCAGCCAGTATAACAGGGGGATGGCTAACTATGGCTACACCTTC | CASSQYNRGMANYGYTF
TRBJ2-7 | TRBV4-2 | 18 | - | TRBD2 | TGTGCCAGCAGCCAAGACCCCAGAGGAGCGGGGGCATCCTACGAGCAGTACTTC | CASSQDPRGAGASYEQYF
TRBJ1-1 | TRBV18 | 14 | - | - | TGTGCCAGCTCACTTCGAGCGGGGAACACTGAAGCTTTCTTT | CASSLRAGNTEAFF
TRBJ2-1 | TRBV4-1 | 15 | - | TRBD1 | TGCGCCAGCAGCCCGGGGACAGGGGGGTTTGCGATCCAGTTCTTC | CASSPGTGGFAIQFF
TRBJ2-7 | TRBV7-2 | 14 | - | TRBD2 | TGTGCCAGCAGCTTCACTAGCGGGACCTACGAGCAGTACTTC | CASSFTSGTYEQYF
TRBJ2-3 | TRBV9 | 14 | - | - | TGTGCCAGCAGCGTGCGGGGGCAAGAAGATACGCAGTATTTT | CASSVRGQEDTQYF
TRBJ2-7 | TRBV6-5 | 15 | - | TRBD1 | TGTGCCAGCAGTTACTACCCGACAGGGGCCTACGAGCAGTACTTC | CASSYYPTGAYEQYF
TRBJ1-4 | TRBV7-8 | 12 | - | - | TGTGCCAGCAGCCAGGACAGTGAAAAACTGTTTTTT | CASSQDSEKLFF